The rows below give T cell receptor beta chains drawn from one sample of a study of blood T cell repertoires in COVID-19. Profiled with immunoSEQ multiplex PCR; TCRdb holds only in-frame clones, not every one. The sample includes fewer than 200,000 clones, about 86% seen only once; the top ten take roughly 19%. The sequenced sample was peripheral blood. Receptors originate from a woman in her sixties or seventies who had recovered from COVID-19. Both conserved end residues are part of each CDR3. The D gene is left open where the match is weak.

d_call j_call v_call cdr3_aa
. TRBJ2-6 TRBV19 CASRGVAAGANVLTF
TRBD2 TRBJ2-1 TRBV7-3 CASSAPGLAGNEQFF
. TRBJ1-6 TRBV18 CASSREGDSPLHF
. TRBJ2-7 TRBV19 CASSIGTSYSYEQYF
TRBD2 TRBJ2-3 TRBV6-5 CASSPGLAGSDTQYF
. TRBJ1-1 TRBV5-1 CASHIGGGNTEAFF
TRBD1 TRBJ1-4 TRBV5-1 CASSPGQEGEKLFF
. TRBJ2-3 TRBV18 CASSPLSGRGTDTQYF
TRBD2 TRBJ2-3 TRBV5-4 CASNPGGSGRAWDTQYF
TRBD2 TRBJ2-1 TRBV5-6 CASTPLGTSWSLGYNEQFF
TRBD1 TRBJ1-2 TRBV27 CASSLGTGRRSYTF
. TRBJ1-1 TRBV5-4 CASSPHGIPEAFF
. TRBJ1-1 TRBV7-9 CASSEHTGRAEAFF
. TRBJ1-1 TRBV7-9 CASTQWAANTEAFF
. TRBJ2-6 TRBV7-3 CASSLRGTNPGANVLTF
. TRBJ2-5 TRBV6-5 CASTGWYQETQYF
TRBD2 TRBJ2-5 TRBV9 CASSALGRGSGRETQYF
. TRBJ1-2 TRBV7-2 CASSLGPLQGPVHGYTF
TRBD1 TRBJ1-4 TRBV9 CASSVGTGGVEKLFF
. TRBJ2-3 TRBV5-5 CASTPGLWGDTQYF
. TRBJ2-7 TRBV28 CASALGGLAAYEQYF
. TRBJ1-6 TRBV27 CASSLGRGGAYNSPLHF
TRBD1 TRBJ1-2 TRBV6-5 CASSPRQGDYGYTF
TRBD2 TRBJ2-1 TRBV7-3 CASSPRAGGSYNEQFF
. TRBJ2-5 TRBV7-3 CASSPRGGPQETQYF
. TRBJ1-4 TRBV5-1 CASSLEGQAAATNEKLFF
. TRBJ1-5 TRBV9 CASSVGGGGQPQHF
TRBD2 TRBJ2-1 TRBV10-3 CAISEKLAGVDEQFF
TRBD1 TRBJ2-7 TRBV6-5 CASSWTPTGAYEQYF
. TRBJ2-5 TRBV18 CASSPLGETQYF
. TRBJ2-3 TRBV3-1/TRBV3-2 CASSQNLGTSTDTQYF
. TRBJ1-5 TRBV24-1 CATSDLSNQPQHF
. TRBJ1-6 TRBV6-5 CASRAQGNNSPLHF
. TRBJ2-6 TRBV7-3 CASSRGGSGANVLTF
TRBD1 TRBJ2-4 TRBV11-2 CASGQGFQNIQYF
. TRBJ1-4 TRBV19 CASSVTSTNEKLFF
. TRBJ1-3 TRBV7-2 CASSLAPLRESGNTIYF
TRBD1 TRBJ2-3 TRBV24-1 CATSGSGTGDSTDTQYF
. TRBJ2-2 TRBV4-1 CASSQESLNTGELFF
TRBD2 TRBJ2-1 TRBV5-1 CASSLVLAGSGEQFF
. TRBJ2-7 TRBV29-1 CSVALNADEQYF
. TRBJ2-7 TRBV6-7 CASRDDRGGPYYEQYF
. TRBJ1-5 TRBV28 CASRPLRGGSNQPQHF
TRBD2 TRBJ2-5 TRBV7-8 CASSRGSWGQETQYF
. TRBJ2-7 TRBV3-1/TRBV3-2 CASSRLKGNYEQYF
. TRBJ1-4 TRBV9 CASSVDGGGEKLFF
. TRBJ1-3 TRBV5-1 CASSPDRIGNTIYF
TRBD2 TRBJ2-5 TRBV5-1 CASSLAALAGGRETQYF
. TRBJ2-6 TRBV18 CASSPWAPSSGANVLTF
. TRBJ2-2 TRBV27 CASSPRAGNTGELFF
TRBD1 TRBJ2-7 TRBV28 CASSLWGTGGYEQYF
TRBD1 TRBJ1-5 TRBV7-2 CASSSTTGGAGQPQHF
. TRBJ1-1 TRBV5-1 CASSLPGGGAEAFF
. TRBJ1-6 TRBV19 CASSAPGRSPLHF
TRBD2 TRBJ2-7 TRBV5-5 CASSWDTGLAGLRSYEQYF
. TRBJ2-3 TRBV6-6 CASSRGQTDTQYF
. TRBJ2-3 TRBV7-2 CASSHDRNTDTQYF
. TRBJ1-1 TRBV2 CASSESDTETGANTEAFF
TRBD1 TRBJ1-2 TRBV14 CASSQTGAGYGYTF